Following are 2 T cell receptor beta chains from one sample sequenced in a study of shared clonotypes between healthy human individuals. Clones were sequenced by immunoSEQ multiplex PCR, and TCRdb holds only the in-frame ones, with some missing. The sample has 450,000 to 500,000 clones; over 70% are singletons. The sequenced sample was PBMCs. The receptors stem from a woman between 35 and 50 years old in good health. Some clones in this sample may be carry-over from other donors' samples.

As concerns this clone: This probably arose from a read error, given a far larger clone one base away. J is TRBJ2-1 and V is TRBV18; 8 bases align to TRBD1. Germline V lookup: CDR1 KGHSH, CDR2 LQKENI. This CDR3 comprises 15 residues. The CDR3 loop reads CAGSKGQGSYNEQFF. CDR3 DNA: TGTGCCGGCTCAAAAGGACAGGGTTCTTACAATGAGCAGTTCTTC.

The chain employs TRBV6-5 and TRBJ1-2; D perhaps matches TRBD1 (6 bases). CDR1 is MNHEY and CDR2 is SVGAGI in the germline V gene. This CDR3 is built from 11 residues. Deletions cut 8 bases from V and 6 bases from J, with 10 bases between. The CDR3 region is CASRGQNGYTF. In nucleotides, the CDR3 is TGTGCCAGCCGAGGACAGAATGGCTACACCTTC.